These 20 T cell receptor beta chains were all obtained from the same sample, sequenced in a study of CXCR3-negative and CXCR3-positive naive CD8 T cells. Findings of the study overall: Naive cells positive for CXCR3 carried more hydrophobic TRB CDR3s than CXCR3-negative ones.

UMI-labeled TRB cDNA libraries were prepared by 5' RACE. TCRdb reprocessed the 5' RACE reads and reports one entry per CDR3 protein, with no DNA. The sample has 65,000 to 90,000 distinct CDR3 sequences. These receptors' targets are unknown. Sequencing was done on a sample of naive CXCR3+ CD8+ T cells from blood. The subset: CD45RO-CCR7+CD27+CD95- naive CD8+ T cells expressing CXCR3 (TNR3+). All receptors come from a human donor in good health. Some clones in this sample may be carry-over from other donors' samples.

The chain combines TRBV3-1 with TRBJ1-6. Germline V gene data show CDR1 as LGHDT and CDR2 as YNNKEL (reference sequence). This CDR3 contains 15 residues. The CDR3 region is CASSPETLWNSPLHF.

The V and J genes are TRBV10-3 and TRBJ2-5; TCRdb selects TRBD1, and the lack of DNA leaves this call unchecked. CDR1 is ENHRY and CDR2 is SYGVKD in the germline V gene. This CDR3 is built from 11 residues. The CDR3 reads CAAPPLGTQYF.

This chain connects TRBV27 to TRBJ1-5. Germline CDR1 is MNHEY and CDR2 is SMNVEV (reference sequence). This CDR3 is built from 15 residues. The CDR3 is CASSGSGRGNQPQHF.

The J gene is TRBJ2-3, the V gene TRBV7-9; absent DNA, TCRdb's TRBD1 call cannot be checked. The CDR3 totals 14 residues. Germline CDR1 is SEHNR and CDR2 is FQNEAQ (reference sequence). The CDR3 loop reads CASSPRGRTDTQYF.

The rearrangement uses TRBV13 and TRBJ2-1; as DNA is missing, the TRBD2 call by TCRdb cannot be tested. Germline V gene sequence: CDR1 PRHDT, CDR2 FYEKMQ (reference sequence). The CDR3 spans 14 residues. This chain's CDR3 is CASSSERENNEQFF. Full variable domain (rest looked up from reference TRBV13 and TRBJ2-1): AAGVIQSPRHLIKEKRETATLKCYPIPRHDTVYWYQQGPGQDPQFLISFYEKMQSDKGSIPDRFSAQQFSDYHSELNMSSLELGDSALYFCASSSERENNEQFFGPGTRLTVL.

The chain links TRBV6-5 to TRBJ2-3. The CDR3 sequence is 12 residues long. CDR1 is MNHEY and CDR2 is SVGAGI in the germline V gene. The CDR3 protein is CASSYGPDTQYF.

The rearrangement joins TRBV13 to TRBJ2-1; TCRdb's D gene call, TRBD1, goes unchecked for lack of DNA. Germline V gene sequence: CDR1 PRHDT, CDR2 FYEKMQ (reference sequence). CDR3 length: 16 amino acids. CDR3 sequence reads: CASSLGGRGMRNEQFF.

The chain combines TRBV25-1 with TRBJ2-1. The CDR3 runs to 16 residues. Germline CDR1 MGHDK, CDR2 SYGVNS. CDR3 protein: CASSESAGDSYNEQFF. The full variable domain, in which reference TRBV25-1 and TRBJ2-1 provide the parts outside the CDR3, is EADIYQTPRYLVIGTGKKITLECSQTMGHDKMYWYQQDPGMELHLIHYSYGVNSTEKGDLSSESTVSRIRTEHFPLTLESARPSHTSQYLCASSESAGDSYNEQFFGPGTRLTVL.

The chain has TRBV7-6 and TRBJ2-1. Germline V lookup: CDR1 SGHVS, CDR2 FNYEAQ. The CDR3 loop spans 16 amino acids. CDR3 in amino acids: CASNAEVGTTYNEQFF.

This chain joins TRBV29-1 and TRBJ2-7; TCRdb indicates TRBD1, and absent DNA this call remains unverified. Germline loops: CDR1 SQVTM, CDR2 ANQGSEA. This CDR3 contains 16 residues. CDR3 residues: CSVEGGSGIESYEQYF.

V and J are TRBV2 and TRBJ2-7; TCRdb's D gene call, TRBD1, goes unchecked for lack of DNA. The CDR3 length is 15 residues. Germline CDR1 and CDR2: SNHLY and FYNNEI. The CDR3 is CASTEGDRDPYEQYF.

V and J are TRBV7-7 and TRBJ2-3; TCRdb reports TRBD1, a call that lacks DNA to check it against. Germline CDR1 is SSHAT and CDR2 is FNYEAQ (reference sequence). The CDR3 totals 13 residues. The CDR3 loop reads CASSFRGTDTQYF.

The V gene is TRBV30, the J gene TRBJ2-2. Germline V gene sequence: CDR1 GTSNPN, CDR2 SVGIG (reference sequence). CDR3 length: 13 amino acids. This CDR3 is CAWSGWNTGELFF.

The chain has TRBV29-1 and TRBJ2-7; TCRdb reports TRBD1, a call that lacks DNA to check it against. Germline values: CDR1 SQVTM, CDR2 ANQGSEA. The CDR3 spans 12 residues. CDR3 amino acids: CSVATDSYEQYF.

The chain carries TRBV29-1 and TRBJ2-3. Germline CDR1 reads SQVTM; CDR2 reads ANQGSEA. CDR3 length: 13 residues. This CDR3 reads CSGIGVSTDTQYF.

This chain uses TRBV9 with TRBJ1-5. This CDR3 is built from 14 residues. CDR1 SGDLS and CDR2 YYNGEE come from the germline V gene. The CDR3 sequence: CASSGDGSGQPQHF.

The chain's CDR3 is CSAGGGDEQYF. The rearrangement uses TRBV29-1 and TRBJ2-7; the TRBD1 assignment by TCRdb is unverifiable without DNA. The CDR3 has 11 residues. Germline CDR1 SQVTM, CDR2 ANQGSEA.

This chain connects TRBV19 to TRBJ2-2; TCRdb's D call of TRBD2 is untestable without DNA. The CDR3 has 15 amino acids. In germline, CDR1 is LNHDA, CDR2 SQIVND (reference sequence). CDR3 sequence: CASSTDREGTGELFF.

J is TRBJ2-1 and V is TRBV28; without DNA, the TCRdb call of TRBD1 cannot be checked. The germline V gene encodes CDR1 MDHEN and CDR2 SYDVKM. CDR3 length: 13 residues. CDR3 residues: CASSLPGANEQFF.

This chain joins TRBV11-3 and TRBJ2-7; TCRdb gives TRBD1 as the D gene, but with no DNA this cannot be confirmed. There are 13 residues in the CDR3. Germline V gene lookup returns CDR1 SGHNT and CDR2 YENEEA. The CDR3 sequence: CASSLAGENEQYF.